This T cell receptor (beta chain) stems from a study of blood T cell repertoires in COVID-19. As for the study in general: PBMCs, B-cell-depleted T cells, or T cells provided the cDNA or gDNA that made up the material.

V lost 4 bases, J lost 10 bases, and 6 bases stayed unmatched. CDR1 and CDR2 from the germline V gene are SGHTA and FQGTGA. The CDR3 contains 14 residues. Assay: immunoSEQ multiplex PCR; the TCRdb copy retains only in-frame clones and omits some. Among around 220,000 clones, more than 75% were seen once, and the ten largest hold about 2%. The gene calls are TRBV7-3 and TRBJ1-6; TRBD1 matches at 8 bases. The origin of this receptor is a man aged 35 to 55 with active or convalescent COVID-19. Material for sequencing was peripheral blood. The CDR3 loop is CASSSTGGLSPLHF. The CDR3 DNA sequence: TGTGCCAGCAGCTCCACAGGGGGGTTGTCACCCCTCCACTTT. The whole variable domain, remainder taken from reference TRBV7-3 and TRBJ1-6, is GAGVSQTPSNKVTEKGKYVELRCDPISGHTALYWYRQSLGQGPEFLIYFQGTGAADDSGLPNDRFFAVRPEGSVSTLKIQRTERGDSAVYLCASSSTGGLSPLHFGNGTRLTVT.